Listed here are 24 T cell receptor beta chains from one sample, sequenced in a study of control samples from healthy donors and cancer patients. The assay was immunoSEQ multiplex PCR, and TCRdb's table has in-frame clones only and misses some. The table lists around 170,000 clones, almost 90% of them singletons, with around 5.1% in the top ten. Sequenced input: blood. The receptors come from a young woman in good health.

The gene calls are TRBV29-1 and TRBJ2-1; unclear D gene. V lost 4 bases and J lost 0, with 7 bases in between. The CDR3 runs to 13 residues. CDR1 and CDR2 from the germline V gene are SQVTM and ANQGSEA. The CDR3 nucleotides read TGCAGCGTTGGAGGTAGCTCCTACAATGAGCAGTTCTTC. Translation: CSVGGSSYNEQFF.

This sequence joins TRBV5-6 and TRBJ2-7; 9 nucleotides line up with TRBD1. Germline lookup yields CDR1 SGHDT and CDR2 YYEEEE. CDR3 length equals 18 residues. Trimming removed 0 bases from V and 2 bases from J; junction bases left unmatched: 12. For the CDR3, the DNA is TGTGCCAGCAGCTTGGGGGACAGGGTTTCAATCCCCGCCTACGAGCAGTACGTC. Translation: CASSLGDRVSIPAYEQYV.

J is TRBJ1-2 and V is TRBV5-1; D gene unclear. Germline V lookup: CDR1 SGHRS, CDR2 YFSETQ. The CDR3 sequence is 15 residues long. Trimming shortened V by 0 bases and J by 6 bases, and 15 bases separated the two germline ends. The CDR3 nucleotides are TGCGCCAGCAGCTTGGCTGGCTCGGCGGCCGATGGCTACACCTTC. This translates into CASSLAGSAADGYTF.

This clone appeared a single time. This chain connects TRBV9 to TRBJ2-2; 10 bases are a match to TRBD2. Germline loops: CDR1 SGDLS, CDR2 YYNGEE. Trimming cost V 0 bases and J 2 bases; bases outside gene matches: 4. The CDR3 loop spans 17 amino acids. The CDR3 region is CASSVDPSGSNTGELFF. DNA of the CDR3: TGTGCCAGCAGCGTAGACCCTAGCGGGAGTAACACCGGGGAGCTGTTTTTT.

V is TRBV9 and J is TRBJ1-2, with a tentative D call TRBD1 (5 bases). CDR3 length: 13 residues. V was cut by 4 bases and J by 8 bases, with 15 bases left in between. Germline values: CDR1 SGDLS, CDR2 YYNGEE. CDR3 in DNA: TGTGCCAGCAGCCTTGACAGTTCTCGGGGCTACACCTTC. This gives the protein CASSLDSSRGYTF.

V gene TRBV7-8 combines with J gene TRBJ1-4; D perhaps matches TRBD1 (6 bases). Germline CDR1 reads SGHVS; CDR2 reads FQNEAQ. This CDR3 region has 14 residues. Trimming stripped 5 bases from V and 7 bases from J, with 14 bases between. The CDR3 reads CASSRTGLFEKLFF. The CDR3 DNA reads TGTGCCAGCAGCCGCACAGGGCTTTTTGAAAAACTGTTTTTT. Supplemented by reference TRBV7-8 and TRBJ1-4, the full variable domain reads GAGVSQSPRYKVAKRGQDVALRCDPISGHVSLFWYQQALGQGPEFLTYFQNEAQLDKSGLPSDRFFAERPEGSVSTLKIQRTQQEDSAVYLCASSRTGLFEKLFFGSGTQLSVL.

This chain connects TRBV30 to TRBJ1-5; 7 positions match TRBD1. CDR3 length: 15 amino acids. Germline V gives CDR1 GTSNPN, CDR2 SVGIG (reference sequence). The ends lost 3 bases at V and 6 bases at J; junction bases unmatched: 11. The CDR3 DNA is TGTGCCTGGAGCCCGACAGGGAATAGGGGTCAGCCCCAGCATTTT. Protein product: CAWSPTGNRGQPQHF.

This chain joins TRBV24-1 and TRBJ2-3, with D unresolved. This CDR3 has 11 amino acids. Per germline, CDR1 KGHDR and CDR2 SFDVKD. The V and J ends lost 4 bases and 6 bases respectively, with 4 bases between them. For the CDR3, the DNA is TGTGCCACCAGTGAGGCGGATACGCAGTATTTT. This codes for CATSEADTQYF.

The chain employs TRBV19 and TRBJ1-2, with a tentative D call TRBD1 (6 bases). Per the germline V gene, CDR1 is LNHDA and CDR2 is SQIVND (reference sequence). The CDR3 totals 14 residues. V was clipped by 5 bases and J by 5 bases, with 15 bases between them. CDR3 sequence (DNA): TGTGCCAGTAGTCCGCGGACAGCGGAATATGGCTACACCTTC. This translates into CASSPRTAEYGYTF.

The V call is TRBV6-5, the J call TRBJ1-2, with 9 positions matching TRBD1. Germline CDR1 reads MNHEY; CDR2 reads SVGAGI. This CDR3 spans 15 amino acids. The trim removed 6 bases at V and 8 bases at J, leaving 13 bases unmatched. The CDR3 coding sequence is TGTGCCAGCAGCGTTCCTCGGGACAGGGTAAAAGGCTACACCTTC. Its protein product is CASSVPRDRVKGYTF.

V gene TRBV11-2 combines with J gene TRBJ2-5; D not resolved. Germline loops: CDR1 SGHAT, CDR2 FQNNGV. V gave up 1 base and J gave up 0 bases, with 6 bases separating them. The CDR3 loop spans 14 amino acids. CDR3 bases: TGTGCCAGCAGCTTAGGAAGATACCAAGAGACCCAGTACTTC. Encoded protein: CASSLGRYQETQYF. The complete variable domain, with remaining parts taken from reference TRBV11-2 and TRBJ2-5, reads EAGVAQSPRYKIIEKRQSVAFWCNPISGHATLYWYQQILGQGPKLLIQFQNNGVVDDSQLPKDRFSAERLKGVDSTLKIQPAKLEDSAVYLCASSLGRYQETQYFGPGTRLLVL.

The chain combines TRBV19 with TRBJ1-2, with TRBD1 matching 9 bases. Germline V lookup: CDR1 LNHDA, CDR2 SQIVND (reference sequence). This CDR3 region has 15 residues. With 8 bases clipped from V and 0 bases from J, the junction kept 7 bases outside the gene matches. The CDR3 DNA follows: TGTGCCAGTTCGGACAGGGGCAAAGCTAACTATGGCTACACCTTC. Residues: CASSDRGKANYGYTF.

This clone was detected only a few times. This chain connects TRBV4-1 to TRBJ1-2; TRBD1 is a possible D gene (5 bases). The CDR3 runs 13 residues. The germline gives CDR1 MGHRA, CDR2 YSYEKL. The V end lost 0 bases, the J end lost 10 bases, and 12 bases lay between the germline ends. CDR3 DNA: TGCGCCAGCAGCCAAGACAGGGACGGTGTCTACACCTTC. The encoded protein is CASSQDRDGVYTF.

This clone was counted a single time. The genes are TRBV5-4 and TRBJ2-3; 15 nucleotides agree with TRBD2. V lost 4 bases to trimming and J lost 4 bases; unmatched junction nucleotides: 4. The germline CDR1 and CDR2 sequences are SGHNT and YYREEE (reference sequence). The CDR3 spans 16 residues. CDR3 protein: CASSPGLAGGPDTQYF. The CDR3 DNA sequence: TGTGCCAGCAGCCCTGGACTAGCGGGAGGGCCAGATACGCAGTATTTT. Filled out from reference TRBV5-4 and TRBJ2-3, the complete variable domain reads ETGVTQSPTHLIKTRGQQVTLRCSSQSGHNTVSWYQQALGQGPQFIFQYYREEENGRGNFPPRFSGLQFPNYSSELNVNALELDDSALYLCASSPGLAGGPDTQYFGPGTRLTVL.

This clone was detected only once. The chain recombines TRBV9 with TRBJ1-4; D not certain. Trimming took 0 bases from V and 5 from J, leaving 8 bases between them. This CDR3 contains 14 residues. CDR1 is SGDLS, CDR2 YYNGEE, per germline. CDR3: CASSVEGRNEKLFF. Here the CDR3 DNA reads TGTGCCAGCAGCGTAGAGGGCAGGAATGAAAAACTGTTTTTT.

The rearrangement uses TRBV7-9 and TRBJ2-7; a weak D match, TRBD2 (6 bases). This CDR3 is 14 amino acids long. V gave up 2 bases and J gave up 5 bases, with 13 bases separating them. CDR1 and CDR2 from the germline V gene are SEHNR and FQNEAQ (reference sequence). CDR3 bases: TGTGCCAGCAGCTTAATCGGAGGGATCGACGAGCAGTACTTC. It yields the protein CASSLIGGIDEQYF.

Concerning this clone itself: This same CDR3 is encoded by further DNA sequences in the sample. V is TRBV9 and J is TRBJ2-5; D unclear. Germline CDR1 reads SGDLS; CDR2 reads YYNGEE. The CDR3 extends over 12 amino acids. Trimming pared 0 bases from V and 2 bases from J, leaving 2 bases between. The chain's CDR3 is CASSVGQETQYF. In DNA form, the CDR3 reads TGTGCCAGCAGCGTAGGACAAGAGACCCAGTACTTC.

The chain joins TRBV24-1 to TRBJ2-1; D remains unclear. The germline V and J ends were trimmed by 0 bases and 0 bases, with 5 bases remaining between them. Germline CDR1 KGHDR, CDR2 SFDVKD. The CDR3 sequence is 15 residues long. The CDR3 DNA reads TGTGCCACCAGTGATTTGCCCAGCTCCTACAATGAGCAGTTCTTC. Its translation is CATSDLPSSYNEQFF.

The rearrangement joins TRBV30 to TRBJ1-1, with D unclear. The CDR3 runs to 11 residues. In germline, CDR1 is GTSNPN, CDR2 SVGIG (reference sequence). V was cut by 4 bases and J by 3 bases, with 6 bases left in between. CDR3 nucleotide sequence: TGTGCCTGGATAGTCTACACTGAAGCTTTCTTT. The encoded protein is CAWIVYTEAFF.

The V call is TRBV18, the J call TRBJ2-7; D is ambiguous. This CDR3 spans 14 amino acids. Trimming shortened V by 2 bases and J by 0 bases, and 8 bases separated the two germline ends. Per germline, CDR1 KGHSH and CDR2 LQKENI. CDR3 sequence reads: CASSPDFSSYEQYF. The DNA of the CDR3 is TGTGCCAGCTCACCAGACTTTTCCTCCTACGAGCAGTACTTC.

This clone has only one observation. The rearrangement links TRBV18 to TRBJ2-7, with TRBD1 matching 9 bases. The junction had 9 bases not matched to a gene; V was cut back by 6 bases and J by 3 bases. CDR1 is KGHSH, CDR2 LQKENI, per germline. CDR3 length equals 15 residues. The chain's CDR3 is CASSPSSTGGYEQYF. The CDR3 DNA reads TGTGCCAGCTCGCCTTCCTCGACAGGGGGCTACGAGCAGTACTTC.

The V and J genes are TRBV4-1 and TRBJ1-3, with no clear D. V was cut by 0 bases and J by 1 base, with 10 bases left in between. This CDR3 region has 16 residues. CDR1 is MGHRA and CDR2 is YSYEKL in the germline V gene. The CDR3 reads CASSQDRGFSGNTIYF. The CDR3 region has the DNA TGCGCCAGCAGCCAAGATAGAGGGTTTTCTGGAAACACCATATATTTT.

This clone was detected a few times. The rearrangement joins TRBV5-6 to TRBJ1-2; perhaps TRBD1 as D (5 bases). The CDR3 length is 14 residues. Trimming left V 4 bases short and J 4 bases short, with 14 bases between. Germline V gene lookup returns CDR1 SGHDT and CDR2 YYEEEE. The DNA for the CDR3 is TGTGCCAGCAGCCCCGGGACCTCGGTCTATGGCTACACCTTC. It codes for CASSPGTSVYGYTF. The whole variable domain, remainder taken from reference TRBV5-6 and TRBJ1-2, is DAGVTQSPTHLIKTRGQQVTLRCSPKSGHDTVSWYQQALGQGPQFIFQYYEEEERQRGNFPDRFSGHQFPNYSSELNVNALLLGDSALYLCASSPGTSVYGYTFGSGTRLTVV.

CDR3 DNA: TGTGCCAGCAGCTTAGATCCTCCGACAGCTTATAGCAATCAGCCCCAGCATTTT. As protein: CASSLDPPTAYSNQPQHF. The chain links TRBV7-2 to TRBJ1-5, with D possibly being TRBD1 (5 bases). V shed 1 base and J shed 0 bases, with 16 bases lying between them. Germline CDR1 is SGHTA and CDR2 is FQGNSA. The CDR3 spans 18 residues.